The 27 T cell receptor beta chains below were found in one sample sequenced in a study of lymphopenia after photon versus proton radiotherapy. The repertoire was sequenced with immunoSEQ multiplex PCR; TCRdb's copy has only in-frame clones and lacks some. Of more than 45,000 clones listed, 65% to 85% were seen once; the top ten hold roughly 2.1%. The starting material was peripheral blood, obtained from a patient treated with proton-based radiotherapy. These receptors were collected from a man between 60 and 75 years old with pancreatic cancer.

The gene calls are TRBV7-9 and TRBJ2-7, with 9 bases fitting TRBD1. Germline assignment: CDR1 SEHNR and CDR2 FQNEAQ (reference sequence). The CDR3 has 16 residues. Trimming removed 5 bases from V and 1 base from J; junction bases left unmatched: 9. CDR3 region: CASSRTGQGPSYEQYF. CDR3 bases: TGTGCCAGCAGCCGGACGGGACAGGGACCTTCCTACGAGCAGTACTTC. The full variable domain, in which reference TRBV7-9 and TRBJ2-7 provide the parts outside the CDR3, is DTGVSQNPRHKITKRGQNVTFRCDPISEHNRLYWYRQTLGQGPEFLTYFQNEAQLEKSRLLSDRFSAERPKGSFSTLEIQRTEQGDSAMYLCASSRTGQGPSYEQYFGPGTRLTVT.

The chain joins TRBV28 to TRBJ2-1, with D perhaps TRBD2 (6 bases). The CDR3 totals 14 residues. The V gene lost 6 bases and the J gene lost 7 bases, with 16 bases spanning the gap. Germline loops: CDR1 MDHEN, CDR2 SYDVKM. Here the CDR3 reads CASRPSAGSNEQFF. The CDR3 region has the DNA TGTGCCAGCAGGCCCTCGGCGGGATCGAATGAGCAGTTCTTC. The complete variable domain, with remaining parts taken from reference TRBV28 and TRBJ2-1, reads DVKVTQSSRYLVKRTGEKVFLECVQDMDHENMFWYRQDPGLGLRLIYFSYDVKMKEKGDIPEGYSVSREKKERFSLILESASTNQTSMYLCASRPSAGSNEQFFGPGTRLTVL.

This chain links TRBV4-1 with TRBJ2-6, with TRBD1 matching over 9 bases. The CDR3 length is 20 residues. After removal of 1 base from V and 0 bases from J, the junction contained 10 bases not matched to a gene. Germline V gene data show CDR1 as MGHRA and CDR2 as YSYEKL. The CDR3 DNA is TGCGCCAGCAGCCAAGTGCTGGGGGACAGGGCCCTCTCTGGGGCCAACGTCCTGACTTTC. Translated: CASSQVLGDRALSGANVLTF.

About this clone itself: Within the sample, other DNA sequences also encode this same CDR3. The rearrangement uses TRBV6-1 and TRBJ1-1, with D uncertain. Looked up from germline, CDR1 is MNHNS and CDR2 is SASEGT. The length of the CDR3 is 13 residues. The germline V and J ends were trimmed by 6 bases and 2 bases, with 10 bases remaining between them. The CDR3 region has the DNA TGTGCCAGCAGCGCCGACACAAACACTGAAGCTTTCTTT. Residues: CASSADTNTEAFF.

The V gene is TRBV11-2, the J gene TRBJ1-6; D gene ambiguous. CDR1 and CDR2 from the germline V gene are SGHAT and FQNNGV. Trimming shortened V by 5 bases and J by 0 bases, and 14 bases separated the two germline ends. This CDR3 has 17 amino acids. CDR3 in DNA: TGTGCCAGCAGCGGGTTTCAAGGTTTCTCCTATAATTCACCCCTCCACTTT. This codes for CASSGFQGFSYNSPLHF. The entire variable domain, with the rest obtained from reference TRBV11-2 and TRBJ1-6, is as follows: EAGVAQSPRYKIIEKRQSVAFWCNPISGHATLYWYQQILGQGPKLLIQFQNNGVVDDSQLPKDRFSAERLKGVDSTLKIQPAKLEDSAVYLCASSGFQGFSYNSPLHFGNGTRLTVT.

CDR3 sequence reads: CASSSLAGGRNEQFF. Written as DNA, the CDR3 is TGTGCCAGCAGTTCCCTAGCGGGAGGAAGAAATGAGCAGTTCTTC. This chain joins TRBV28 and TRBJ2-1, with 11 bases matching TRBD2. CDR1 and CDR2 from the germline V gene are MDHEN and SYDVKM. V was pared by 4 bases and J by 7 bases, with 6 bases of the junction left unmatched. This CDR3 contains 15 residues.

The rearrangement uses TRBV10-2 and TRBJ1-4, with D maybe TRBD1 (6 bases). The CDR3 totals 15 residues. Looked up from germline, CDR1 is WSHSY and CDR2 is SAAADI. V dropped 4 bases and J dropped 10 bases, with 19 bases sitting between them. This CDR3 is CASSGKGQSLGKLFF. The CDR3 nucleotides read TGCGCCAGCAGTGGAAAAGGACAGAGTCTCGGAAAACTGTTTTTT.

The chain joins TRBV2 to TRBJ2-5; D remains unclear. The CDR3 runs 15 residues. The germline V and J ends were trimmed by 10 bases and 4 bases, with 22 bases remaining between them. Germline lookup yields CDR1 SNHLY and CDR2 FYNNEI. In DNA form, the CDR3 reads TGTGCCATAACTCGTGAGACCCTCCCACGAGAGACCCAGTACTTC. This translates into CAITRETLPRETQYF.

This chain uses TRBV18 with TRBJ2-5; D not resolved. Germline V gene lookup returns CDR1 KGHSH and CDR2 LQKENI. The CDR3 runs 11 residues. Trimming took 5 bases from V and 2 from J, leaving 3 bases between them. CDR3 sequence (DNA): TGTGCCAGCTCAATACAAGAGACCCAGTACTTC. Protein: CASSIQETQYF.

The chain carries TRBV28 and TRBJ2-7; D possibly corresponds to TRBD2 (6 bases). CDR1 MDHEN and CDR2 SYDVKM come from the germline V gene. There are 12 residues in the CDR3. V lost 3 bases to trimming and J lost 6 bases, with 9 bases between them. The CDR3 loop is CASSLLGGEQYF. The CDR3 DNA reads as TGTGCCAGCAGTTTGTTGGGGGGCGAGCAGTACTTC.

The chain joins TRBV29-1 to TRBJ2-5; no clear D gene. From germline, CDR1 is SQVTM and CDR2 ANQGSEA. V was trimmed by 4 bases and J by 3 bases, leaving 12 bases between them. This CDR3 is 13 amino acids long. CDR3 sequence (DNA): TGCAGCGTTGGATCCTGGACGGAAGAGACCCAGTACTTC. Protein: CSVGSWTEETQYF.

The CDR3 is CASSQDDREGRSQHF. The CDR3 nucleotides read TGCGCCAGCAGCCAAGATGACAGGGAAGGTAGGTCCCAGCATTTT. V gene TRBV4-1 combines with J gene TRBJ1-5; 7 bases line up with TRBD1. CDR3 length equals 15 residues. Germline CDR1 is MGHRA and CDR2 is YSYEKL. The trim removed 0 bases at V and 11 bases at J, leaving 10 bases unmatched.

In its sample, this clone was seen once. This rearrangement joins TRBV29-1 to TRBJ2-5, with unresolved D. The CDR3 is 12 amino acids. Trimming left V 2 bases short and J 1 base short, with 5 bases between. CDR1 is SQVTM, CDR2 ANQGSEA, per germline. As DNA, the CDR3 is TGCAGCGTTGAAATTAGCCAAGAGACCCAGTACTTC. Its protein product is CSVEISQETQYF.

V is TRBV19 and J is TRBJ2-2; 8 bases fit TRBD2. In germline, CDR1 is LNHDA, CDR2 SQIVND (reference sequence). The junction had 6 bases not matched to a gene; V was cut back by 5 bases and J by 7 bases. CDR3 length: 14 residues. The chain's CDR3 is CASSFRTSHGELFF. DNA for the CDR3: TGTGCCAGTAGTTTCAGGACTAGCCACGGGGAGCTGTTTTTT. The full variable domain, rest sourced from reference TRBV19 and TRBJ2-2, is DGGITQSPKYLFRKEGQNVTLSCEQNLNHDAMYWYRQDPGQGLRLIYYSQIVNDFQKGDIAEGYSVSREKKESFPLTVTSAQKNPTAFYLCASSFRTSHGELFFGEGSRLTVL.

This clone was seen only once. V usage is TRBV30 and J usage is TRBJ2-1, with D uncertain. The germline V gene has CDR1 GTSNPN and CDR2 SVGIG (reference sequence). V shed 3 bases and J shed 0 bases, with 9 bases lying between them. The CDR3 length is 14 residues. CDR3 DNA: TGTGCCTGGAGGGCCTTGAGCTCCTACAATGAGCAGTTCTTC. Protein sequence: CAWRALSSYNEQFF.

The chain combines TRBV5-6 with TRBJ2-7; a weak D match, TRBD2 (5 bases). Trimming stripped 4 bases from V and 5 bases from J, with 13 bases between. Germline V CDR1 and CDR2: SGHDT, YYEEEE. This CDR3 is 13 amino acids long. CDR3 amino acids: CASSRLWMNEQYF. The CDR3 DNA sequence: TGTGCCAGCAGCCGACTATGGATGAACGAGCAGTACTTC.

The chain combines TRBV27 with TRBJ1-3; tentatively, D is TRBD1 (6 bases). With 2 bases removed from V and 0 bases from J, the gap between germline ends came to 17 bases. The CDR3 runs 18 residues. Germline CDR1 reads MNHEY; CDR2 reads SMNVEV (reference sequence). The CDR3, as DNA: TGTGCCAGCAGTTTAAGGGGCCCGACAGGACACTCTGGAAACACCATATATTTT. Translated: CASSLRGPTGHSGNTIYF.

CDR3 DNA: TGTGCCAGCAGTCCGTCCCGGGTCTCCTATGGCTACACCTTC. It specifies CASSPSRVSYGYTF. V and J are TRBV27 and TRBJ1-2; D ambiguous. V was shortened by 5 bases and J by 4 bases, with 14 bases between the two germline ends. This CDR3 has 14 residues. Germline loops: CDR1 MNHEY, CDR2 SMNVEV (reference sequence).

The chain carries TRBV30 and TRBJ1-4; D gene unclear. CDR1 and CDR2 from the germline V gene are GTSNPN and SVGIG (reference sequence). The CDR3 is 14 residues long. V gave up 0 bases and J gave up 0 bases, with 5 bases separating them. In nucleotides, the CDR3 is TGTGCCTGGAGTGTTAAGGCAACTAATGAAAAACTGTTTTTT. Its protein product is CAWSVKATNEKLFF.

The chain joins TRBV30 to TRBJ1-3; D unclear. Germline V gene sequence: CDR1 GTSNPN, CDR2 SVGIG (reference sequence). This CDR3 has 14 amino acids. V was cut by 4 bases and J by 0 bases, with 10 bases left in between. CDR3 sequence reads: CAWKPLSSGNTIYF. Here the CDR3 DNA reads TGTGCCTGGAAACCCCTGAGCTCTGGAAACACCATATATTTT.

CDR3 sequence (DNA): TGTGCCAGCAGTGAAGCTGGGGTATTCGGGGAGCTGTTTTTT. Translation: CASSEAGVFGELFF. The rearrangement uses TRBV6-1 and TRBJ2-2, with D unclear. Germline assignment: CDR1 MNHNS and CDR2 SASEGT. This CDR3 spans 14 amino acids. Trimming pared 0 bases from V and 7 bases from J, leaving 9 bases between.

This sequence joins TRBV7-2 and TRBJ2-2; 10 nucleotides agree with TRBD2. The CDR3 totals 16 residues. V was pared by 1 base and J by 5 bases, with 4 bases of the junction left unmatched. Per the germline V gene, CDR1 is SGHTA and CDR2 is FQGNSA. Here the CDR3 DNA reads TGTGCCAGCAGCTTAGAGGTAGCGGGAGGAACCGGGGAGCTGTTTTTT. Encoded protein: CASSLEVAGGTGELFF.

This rearrangement joins TRBV27 to TRBJ1-1; tentatively, D is TRBD1 (6 bases). Looked up from germline, CDR1 is MNHEY and CDR2 is SMNVEV (reference sequence). Trimming removed 6 bases at V and 4 bases at J, with 18 bases between. The CDR3 length is 15 residues. CDR3 bases: TGTGCCAGCAGGGCAAACAGGGCCGAGGGCACTGAAGCTTTCTTT. Protein product: CASRANRAEGTEAFF.

Concerning this clone itself: Other DNA sequences within the sample encode an identical CDR3. CDR3: CASSLSQTSYNEQFF. For the CDR3, the DNA is TGTGCCAGCAGCTTGTCCCAGACCTCCTACAATGAGCAGTTCTTC. The chain combines TRBV5-6 with TRBJ2-1, with D hard to call. The V gene's germline CDR1 is SGHDT and CDR2 YYEEEE. The CDR3 is 15 amino acids. Deletions cut 1 base from V and 0 bases from J, with 8 bases between.

The chain carries TRBV28 and TRBJ2-7; TRBD1 matches at 8 bases. J gave up 2 bases and V 8 bases, and 11 bases lay outside the gene matches. Germline-derived CDR1 and CDR2 are MDHEN and SYDVKM. The CDR3 is 15 residues long. CDR3 loop: CASGMTGAPPYEQYF. CDR3 bases: TGTGCCAGCGGGATGACAGGGGCTCCTCCCTACGAGCAGTACTTC.

V gene TRBV19 combines with J gene TRBJ2-3; D tentatively reads TRBD1 or TRBD2 (5 bases each). The V gene lost 5 bases and the J gene lost 1 base, with 16 bases spanning the gap. The CDR3 contains 16 residues. Germline lookup yields CDR1 LNHDA and CDR2 SQIVND (reference sequence). The CDR3, as DNA: TGTGCCAGTAGTTCCCAACTTAGAGGGGGCACAGATACGCAGTATTTT. This gives the protein CASSSQLRGGTDTQYF.

Turning to this clone: The sample has other DNA sequences that encode this CDR3 too. The chain uses TRBV20-1 and TRBJ2-7; D gene ambiguous. Germline CDR1 and CDR2: DFQATT and SNEGSKA (reference sequence). This CDR3 is 11 amino acids long. Trimming stripped 1 base from V and 5 bases from J, with 6 bases between. The CDR3 nucleotides read TGCAGTGCTAGAGTGGTGCACGAGCAGTACTTC. Translating it yields CSARVVHEQYF.